The rows below give T cell receptor beta chains drawn from one sample of a study of T-cell memory formation after mild COVID-19. TCRdb analysed the 5' RACE reads with MiXCR anew, one entry per CDR3 protein. The profile shows under 250,000 distinct CDR3 sequences, approximately 10% of them singletons. Sample: PBMCs or a T cell subset sorted from them (not recorded which). All receptors derive from a young man who had mild COVID-19 (a few samples of this study predate the infection). Cell type and time point are not known. CDR3s leave out the opening cysteine and the closing phenylalanine or tryptophan. The listing skips clone size in some rows; elsewhere it reads once, few, many or a size class.

few	TRBV5-1	TRBJ2-2	ASSSPWGQNTGELF
few	TRBV5-4	TRBJ2-3	ASSLDYFTDTQY
-	TRBV7-2	TRBJ2-7	ASSWGVAGSYEQY
-	TRBV4-1	TRBJ1-2	ASSQGRGRAGDYGYT
many	TRBV7-2	TRBJ2-5	ASSLGLTGGGFQETQY
many	TRBV5-1	TRBJ2-1	ASSFVGYNEQF
few	TRBV7-6	TRBJ1-4	ASSLLPPTRVSGEKLF
-	TRBV5-6	TRBJ2-5	ASSFGTSGGRTQY
few	TRBV7-9	TRBJ2-6	ASSSQGGGANVLT
few	TRBV12-3/TRBV12-4	TRBJ1-5	ASRGTGIGQPQH
-	TRBV4-3	TRBJ2-5	ASSPVRRGWETQY
few	TRBV14	TRBJ2-1	ASSQDLGNEQF
-	TRBV6-5	TRBJ2-3	ASSYRAGIRDTQY
few	TRBV29-1	TRBJ1-1	SVDAGNAEAF
-	TRBV20-1	TRBJ2-3	SAREDTQY
-	TRBV4-1	TRBJ1-5	ASSQPGQGRQQPQH
many	TRBV7-2	TRBJ2-2	ASTLDRHTGELF
-	TRBV7-2	TRBJ2-4	ASRGATLAKNIQY
few	TRBV4-3	TRBJ2-5	ASSQDNWGETQY
-	TRBV5-5	TRBJ1-2	ASSLAYLGGGGYT
few	TRBV15	TRBJ2-5	ATSRYPSVETQY
few	TRBV19	TRBJ1-5	ASSTPRTSNQPQH
many	TRBV5-1	TRBJ2-1	ASSLEVSPENEQF
few	TRBV4-1	TRBJ1-6	ASSQGGWTGVVTSPLH
many	TRBV7-9	TRBJ1-4	ASSLRRQSNEKLF
many	TRBV12-3/TRBV12-4	TRBJ1-4	ASSLGTAEKLF
-	TRBV6-2/TRBV6-3	TRBJ1-4	ASSPRPRTGVGGEKLF
-	TRBV10-3	TRBJ2-7	ASQTELSSYEQY
-	TRBV6-2/TRBV6-3	TRBJ2-3	ASTQPSGVGDTQY
few	TRBV5-1	TRBJ1-4	ASGRDGPNEKLF
-	TRBV25-1	TRBJ2-2	ASSVSGQGGELF
-	TRBV10-2	TRBJ1-5	ASSESFPSQPQH
few	TRBV5-6	TRBJ1-1	ASSLWAGITEAF
-	TRBV9	TRBJ2-5	ASSVGGYQETQY
many	TRBV7-8	TRBJ1-2	ASSLEGLLVRRRANYGYT
-	TRBV9	TRBJ2-3	ASSGSGGPRTDTQY